The present T cell receptor beta chain was sequenced within a study of tumor-infiltrating lymphocytes in primary liver carcinoma. Taking 20-30 mg of unsorted bulk tissue, the authors co-extracted RNA and DNA. TCR beta cDNA came from about 0.55 ug total RNA, primed with a constant-region primer. For TCR beta, libraries were produced by three nested multiplex PCR rounds using slightly modified ARM-PCR. Amplification in the first two PCR rounds was performed using TRBV1-TRBV30 forward primers and a C-beta reverse primer for 10 cycles each. One entry per CDR3 protein results from TCRdb running MiXCR on the multiplex PCR reads. The table includes around 100,000 distinct CDR3 sequences, about two thirds detected once. The CDR3 consists of 15 residues. Germline V lookup: CDR1 MDHEN, CDR2 SYDVKM. The V gene end was trimmed by 3 bases and the J gene end by 2 bases; junction bases not matched to a gene: 3.

The TCR was taken from an older woman with primary liver carcinoma and hepatitis B virus infection. The J gene is TRBJ2-1, the V gene TRBV28; 8 bases are shared with TRBD2. The sample was liver tumor tissue from sampling region 2. Stated subset: tumor region T2, inferior pole. The CDR3, as DNA: TGTGCCAGCAGTTTTGCGGGAGGCCCCTACAATGAGCAGTTCTTC. Protein sequence: CASSFAGGPYNEQFF. The variable domain in full, completed from reference TRBV28 and TRBJ2-1, reads DVKVTQSSRYLVKRTGEKVFLECVQDMDHENMFWYRQDPGLGLRLIYFSYDVKMKEKGDIPEGYSVSREKKERFSLILESASTNQTSMYLCASSFAGGPYNEQFFGPGTRLTVL.